Shown below are 15 T cell receptor beta chains from a single sample sequenced in a study of shared clonotypes between healthy human individuals. Method: immunoSEQ multiplex PCR; TCRdb's copy keeps in-frame clones and lacks some. This sample has 1.6 million or so clones, with approximately 98.5% found just once. Sequencing was carried out using naive CD4+ T cells sorted from blood. Subset denoted: CD45RA+ positively selected. These receptor sequences come from a man aged 25-45 years in good health.

The chain couples TRBV27 to TRBJ2-7, with TRBD1 matching over 7 bases. There are 13 residues in the CDR3. V was pared by 6 bases and J by 2 bases, with 4 bases of the junction left unmatched. The germline gives CDR1 MNHEY, CDR2 SMNVEV (reference sequence). CDR3 nucleotide sequence: TGTGCCAGCAGCAGGGACAGAGCCTACGAGCAGTACTTC. Its protein is CASSRDRAYEQYF.

The chain couples TRBV10-1 to TRBJ1-4; D possibly corresponds to TRBD1 (6 bases). Germline values: CDR1 WNHNN, CDR2 SYGVQD (reference sequence). V dropped 5 bases and J dropped 8 bases, with 15 bases sitting between them. CDR3 length equals 14 residues. CDR3 residues: CASSSGAAGEKLFF. The CDR3 DNA is TGCGCCAGCAGTTCAGGGGCCGCGGGGGAAAAACTGTTTTTT.

The V call is TRBV5-1, the J call TRBJ2-1; possibly TRBD2 for D (5 bases). The ends were cut back, 4 bases at V and 5 bases at J, with 16 bases in the middle. This CDR3 is 15 amino acids long. From germline, CDR1 is SGHRS and CDR2 YFSETQ. CDR3 loop: CASSQRGSTNNEQFF. The CDR3 region has the DNA TGCGCCAGCAGCCAGAGAGGGTCGACGAACAATGAGCAGTTCTTC.

The V gene is TRBV7-9, the J gene TRBJ2-6; the match to TRBD1 covers 7 bases. From germline, CDR1 is SEHNR and CDR2 FQNEAQ (reference sequence). The V segment lost 3 bases and the J segment 1 base; nucleotides outside the gene matches: 6. The CDR3 is 17 residues long. The CDR3 DNA reads as TGTGCCAGCAGCTTTTCGGACAGGACTTCTGGGGCCAACGTCCTGACTTTC. Translated: CASSFSDRTSGANVLTF. The full variable domain, completed using reference TRBV7-9 and TRBJ2-6, is DTGVSQNPRHKITKRGQNVTFRCDPISEHNRLYWYRQTLGQGPEFLTYFQNEAQLEKSRLLSDRFSAERPKGSFSTLEIQRTEQGDSAMYLCASSFSDRTSGANVLTFGAGSRLTVL.

The chain has TRBV2 and TRBJ2-7; D gene uncertain. CDR3 length: 15 residues. V lost 3 bases and J lost 3, with 15 bases in between. Germline V gene sequence: CDR1 SNHLY, CDR2 FYNNEI. The CDR3 nucleotides read TGTGCCAGCAGTGAGAACATTATTAATGACTACGAGCAGTACTTC. Protein sequence: CASSENIINDYEQYF.

V usage is TRBV7-2 and J usage is TRBJ2-3, with 7 bases matching TRBD2. Germline CDR1 is SGHTA and CDR2 is FQGNSA. J was trimmed by 4 bases and V by 5 bases; bases with no gene match: 6. CDR3 size: 14 residues. The CDR3 protein is CASSRTRFPDTQYF. The CDR3 DNA follows: TGTGCCAGCAGCCGGACTAGATTCCCAGATACGCAGTATTTT.

The chain is built from TRBV19 and TRBJ2-2; TRBD1 matches 11 bases. CDR3 length: 15 amino acids. Trimming cost V 4 bases and J 4 bases; bases outside gene matches: 2. Germline V lookup: CDR1 LNHDA, CDR2 SQIVND (reference sequence). This chain's CDR3 is CASSTGTGGTGELFF. The CDR3 DNA is TGTGCCAGTAGTACAGGGACAGGGGGCACCGGGGAGCTGTTTTTT.

The chain couples TRBV5-1 to TRBJ1-2, with 8 bases aligning to TRBD1. J was trimmed by 8 bases and V by 1 base; bases with no gene match: 13. CDR1 SGHRS and CDR2 YFSETQ come from the germline V gene. The length of the CDR3 is 16 residues. CDR3 amino acids: CASSLSPDRETGGYTF. The DNA for the CDR3 is TGCGCCAGCAGCTTGTCGCCGGACAGGGAGACGGGGGGCTACACCTTC. The full variable domain, rest sourced from reference TRBV5-1 and TRBJ1-2, is KAGVTQTPRYLIKTRGQQVTLSCSPISGHRSVSWYQQTPGQGLQFLFEYFSETQRNKGNFPGRFSGRQFSNSRSEMNVSTLELGDSALYLCASSLSPDRETGGYTFGSGTRLTVV.

V gene TRBV27 combines with J gene TRBJ2-7; 8 positions agree with TRBD1. The germline V gene has CDR1 MNHEY and CDR2 SMNVEV (reference sequence). The CDR3 has 14 amino acids. Trimming at V came to 4 bases and at J to 2 bases, leaving 4 bases not matched to a gene. CDR3 loop: CASSSSRGPYEQYF. DNA for the CDR3: TGTGCCAGCAGTTCCTCCAGGGGGCCCTACGAGCAGTACTTC.

The genes are TRBV4-3 and TRBJ2-7, with TRBD2 matching over 7 bases. The length of the CDR3 is 14 residues. The germline V gene has CDR1 LGHNA and CDR2 YSLEER. V trimming: 5 bases; J trimming: 2 bases; junction bases outside the gene matches: 6. For the CDR3, the DNA is TGCGCCAGCAGCAAAGGACTAGTCGCCTACGAGCAGTACTTC. It encodes CASSKGLVAYEQYF.

J is TRBJ2-2 and V is TRBV7-2; 10 nucleotides match TRBD2. V dropped 5 bases and J dropped 8; count of bases not matched to a gene: 14. Germline V gene sequence: CDR1 SGHTA, CDR2 FQGNSA. The CDR3 has 17 residues. The DNA of the CDR3 is TGTGCCAGCAGCCGCGGGGGAACTAGCGGGATACAAGGGGAGCTGTTTTTT. Amino acids: CASSRGGTSGIQGELFF.

On this clone itself: Other DNA sequences of this sample code for an identical CDR3. V is TRBV9 and J is TRBJ2-1; D unresolved. The CDR3 is made up of 14 amino acids. V dropped 0 bases and J dropped 2 bases, with 6 bases sitting between them. Germline V lookup: CDR1 SGDLS, CDR2 YYNGEE. The CDR3 reads CASSVDSTYNEQFF. DNA of the CDR3: TGTGCCAGCAGCGTAGACAGTACCTACAATGAGCAGTTCTTC.

The chain joins TRBV28 to TRBJ2-2; TRBD1 matches at 7 bases. Per the germline V gene, CDR1 is MDHEN and CDR2 is SYDVKM. Trimming at V came to 10 bases and at J to 1 base, leaving 15 bases not matched to a gene. There are 17 residues in the CDR3. The CDR3 is CATQTYRQGENTGELFF. The CDR3 DNA sequence: TGTGCCACCCAAACTTATAGACAGGGAGAGAACACCGGGGAGCTGTTTTTT. Full variable domain (missing parts from reference TRBV28 and TRBJ2-2): DVKVTQSSRYLVKRTGEKVFLECVQDMDHENMFWYRQDPGLGLRLIYFSYDVKMKEKGDIPEGYSVSREKKERFSLILESASTNQTSMYLCATQTYRQGENTGELFFGEGSRLTVL.

This clone occurred once. Within the sample, other DNA sequences also encode this same CDR3. The chain recombines TRBV14 with TRBJ2-3, with 9 bases aligning to TRBD2. Trimming cost V 3 bases and J 3 bases; bases outside gene matches: 4. This CDR3 contains 15 residues. CDR1 is SGHDN, CDR2 FVKESK, per germline. CDR3 sequence (DNA): TGTGCCAGCAGCCAGCTTGCGGGAGGGACAGATACGCAGTATTTT. As protein: CASSQLAGGTDTQYF.

The chain joins TRBV10-1 to TRBJ2-1, with D perhaps TRBD1 or TRBD2 (6 bases each). There are 16 residues in the CDR3. In germline, CDR1 is WNHNN, CDR2 SYGVQD (reference sequence). V lost 0 bases and J 3 bases, leaving 12 bases between the germline ends. The CDR3 DNA reads as TGCGCCAGCAGTGAGTCACGGGGGCTTGACTACAATGAGCAGTTCTTC. This gives the protein CASSESRGLDYNEQFF.